This is a list of T cell receptor beta chains from one sample in a study of shared clonotypes between healthy human individuals. Method: immunoSEQ multiplex PCR; TCRdb's copy keeps in-frame clones and lacks some. The sample has roughly 1,000,000 clones; around three quarters are singletons. The sequencing sample was made of memory CD4+ T cells from PBMCs. All receptors derive from a man younger than 35 in good health. Some clones in this sample may be carry-over from other donors' samples. The CDR3 runs from the conserved cysteine through the conserved F or W. The D gene is left open where the match is weak. Size is stated for part of the rows, as once, few or many counts, or as a class when the clone is expanded.

V: TRBV29-1; J: TRBJ2-2; size: NA; D: NA; CDR3: CSAESGLNTGELFF; DNA: TGCAGCGCCGAATCGGGACTGAACACCGGGGAGCTGTTTTTT
V: TRBV5-1; J: TRBJ2-2; size: NA; D: TRBD1; CDR3: CASSVAGTEITGELFF; DNA: TGCGCCAGCAGCGTTGCCGGGACAGAAATCACCGGGGAGCTGTTTTTT
V: TRBV27; J: TRBJ2-1; size: NA; D: TRBD2; CDR3: CASSSTSGSYNEQFF; DNA: TGTGCCAGCAGCTCAACTAGCGGGAGCTACAATGAGCAGTTCTTC
V: TRBV5-1; J: TRBJ1-1; size: few; D: NA; CDR3: CASSLGGGLNTEAFF; DNA: TGCGCCAGCAGCTTGGGCGGGGGGCTAAACACTGAAGCTTTCTTT
V: TRBV7-9; J: TRBJ2-1; size: NA; D: NA; CDR3: CASSPGTFSYNEQFF; DNA: TGTGCCAGCAGCCCAGGGACTTTCTCCTACAATGAGCAGTTCTTC
V: TRBV28; J: TRBJ2-6; size: NA; D: TRBD1; CDR3: CASSPAGTGYSGANVLTF; DNA: TGTGCCAGCAGTCCCGCCGGGACAGGGTACTCTGGGGCCAACGTCCTGACTTTC
V: TRBV2; J: TRBJ1-3; size: NA; D: TRBD1; CDR3: CASSGQGAGNTIYF; DNA: TGTGCCAGCAGCGGACAGGGGGCTGGAAACACCATATATTTT
V: TRBV6-5; J: TRBJ1-1; size: NA; D: NA; CDR3: CASSDRTNPSEAFF; DNA: TGTGCCAGCAGTGATCGTACTAATCCCAGTGAAGCCTTCTTT
V: TRBV11-2; J: TRBJ2-5; size: NA; D: TRBD1; CDR3: CASSYSAGGGRETQYF; DNA: TGTGCCAGCAGCTATAGCGCAGGGGGCGGTCGGGAGACCCAGTACTTC
V: TRBV16; J: TRBJ1-2; size: NA; D: NA; CDR3: CASSLSGRTNYGYTF; DNA: TGTGCCAGCAGCCTTTCAGGGAGAACCAACTATGGCTACACCTTC
V: TRBV30; J: TRBJ1-1; size: NA; D: NA; CDR3: CAWTRRMNTEAFF; DNA: TGCGCCTGGACGCGGAGGATGAACACTGAAGCTTTCTTT
V: TRBV18; J: TRBJ1-5; size: NA; D: TRBD1; CDR3: CASSPPGTGNQPQHF; DNA: TGTGCCAGCTCACCACCGGGGACAGGAAATCAGCCCCAGCATTTT
V: TRBV6-1; J: TRBJ1-5; size: NA; D: NA; CDR3: CASTTAGEPQHF; DNA: TGTGCTAGCACCACGGCGGGGGAACCCCAGCATTTT
V: TRBV4-1; J: TRBJ2-2; size: NA; D: NA; CDR3: CASSQETTGVTGELFF; DNA: TGCGCCAGCAGCCAAGAAACCACGGGGGTCACCGGGGAGCTGTTTTTT
V: TRBV27; J: TRBJ1-3; size: few; D: NA; CDR3: CASSSKPPGHFSGNTIYF; DNA: TGTGCCAGCAGTTCGAAGCCCCCGGGACACTTCTCTGGAAACACCATATATTTT
V: TRBV4-1; J: TRBJ2-7; size: NA; D: NA; CDR3: CASSQERAGGPYEQYF; DNA: TGCGCCAGCAGCCAAGAAAGGGCAGGTGGGCCCTACGAGCAGTACTTC
V: TRBV7-9; J: TRBJ2-1; size: NA; D: NA; CDR3: CASSLSGGTANEQFF; DNA: TGTGCCAGCAGCTTAAGTGGTGGGACGGCCAATGAGCAGTTCTTC
V: TRBV5-1; J: TRBJ1-1; size: NA; D: NA; CDR3: CASSLGGDGTEAFF; DNA: TGCGCCAGCAGCCTAGGTGGGGATGGCACTGAAGCTTTCTTT
V: TRBV5-4; J: TRBJ2-5; size: once; D: TRBD2; CDR3: CASSLSLAGTETQYF; DNA: TGTGCCAGCAGCTTGAGTCTAGCGGGCACAGAGACCCAGTACTTC
V: TRBV30; J: TRBJ2-2; size: NA; D: TRBD2; CDR3: CAWTPLGLAANTGELFF; DNA: TGTGCCTGGACCCCTTTGGGACTAGCGGCCAACACCGGGGAGCTGTTTTTT
V: TRBV19; J: TRBJ2-7; size: few; D: NA; CDR3: CASSPGTPLSGEQYF; DNA: TGTGCCAGTAGTCCGGGGACTCCCCTTTCCGGCGAGCAGTACTTC
V: TRBV5-1; J: TRBJ2-1; size: NA; D: TRBD2; CDR3: CASSLMGLEQFF; DNA: TGCGCCAGCAGCTTGATGGGACTAGAGCAGTTCTTC
V: TRBV6-1; J: TRBJ2-3; size: NA; D: NA; CDR3: CASMGQDTQYF; DNA: TGTGCCAGCATGGGCCAAGATACGCAGTATTTT
V: TRBV7-3; J: TRBJ2-7; size: NA; D: NA; CDR3: CASSLSRDYEQYF; DNA: TGTGCCAGCAGCTTATCCAGAGACTACGAGCAGTACTTC
V: TRBV7-9; J: TRBJ1-2; size: few; D: TRBD1; CDR3: CASSLVDRGNYGYTF; DNA: TGTGCCAGCAGCTTAGTGGACAGGGGGAACTATGGCTACACCTTC
V: TRBV28; J: TRBJ1-1; size: NA; D: NA; CDR3: CASSSMGQGQTTEAFF; DNA: TGTGCCAGCAGTTCCATGGGCCAGGGGCAGACCACTGAAGCTTTCTTT
V: TRBV5-1; J: TRBJ1-2; size: NA; D: NA; CDR3: CASSGQSRDYGYTF; DNA: TGCGCCAGCAGCGGGCAGTCTCGCGACTATGGCTACACCTTC
V: TRBV23-1; J: TRBJ1-5; size: NA; D: NA; CDR3: CASINRARNQPQHF; DNA: TGCGCCAGCATCAATCGGGCTCGCAATCAGCCCCAGCATTTT
V: TRBV7-2; J: TRBJ1-2; size: NA; D: TRBD1; CDR3: CASSPDRGHGYTF; DNA: TGTGCCAGCAGCCCGGACAGGGGGCATGGCTACACCTTC
V: TRBV7-2; J: TRBJ1-2; size: NA; D: TRBD1; CDR3: CASSLAGTGASGYTF; DNA: TGTGCCAGCAGCTTAGCCGGGACAGGGGCATCTGGCTACACCTTC
V: TRBV28; J: TRBJ1-1; size: few; D: NA; CDR3: CASCGMNTEAFF; DNA: TGTGCCAGCTGCGGAATGAACACTGAAGCTTTCTTT
V: TRBV7-8; J: TRBJ2-1; size: once; D: TRBD2; CDR3: CASRFGRGSKYNEQFF; DNA: TGTGCCAGCAGATTCGGTCGCGGGAGTAAGTACAATGAGCAGTTCTTC
V: TRBV6-5; J: TRBJ2-7; size: NA; D: NA; CDR3: CASRHRDTTYEQYF; DNA: TGTGCCAGCAGACACCGGGACACCACCTACGAGCAGTACTTC
V: TRBV27; J: TRBJ2-3; size: NA; D: NA; CDR3: CASTIVGTDTQYF; DNA: TGTGCCAGCACCATAGTGGGGACAGATACGCAGTATTTT
V: TRBV30; J: TRBJ1-1; size: NA; D: NA; CDR3: CAWSDNRRTEAFF; DNA: TGTGCCTGGAGTGACAACAGGAGGACTGAAGCTTTCTTT
V: TRBV5-3; J: TRBJ2-7; size: NA; D: TRBD1; CDR3: CARSCRDRGHPYSYEQYF; DNA: TGTGCCAGAAGCTGCCGGGACAGGGGGCACCCCTACTCCTACGAGCAGTACTTC
V: TRBV5-4; J: TRBJ1-2; size: NA; D: NA; CDR3: CASSQDKGNYGYTF; DNA: TGTGCCAGCAGCCAAGACAAAGGGAACTATGGCTACACCTTC
V: TRBV30; J: TRBJ1-2; size: NA; D: TRBD1; CDR3: CAPPQGHYGYTF; DNA: TGTGCCCCCCCACAGGGGCACTATGGCTACACCTTC
V: TRBV27; J: TRBJ2-2; size: NA; D: NA; CDR3: CASSSYNRGAGELFF; DNA: TGTGCCAGCAGCTCATACAACCGGGGCGCCGGGGAGCTGTTTTTT
V: TRBV28; J: TRBJ2-1; size: many; D: TRBD2; CDR3: CASSLPGLAGGAGQQFF; DNA: TGTGCCAGCAGTCTCCCGGGACTAGCGGGAGGAGCGGGACAGCAGTTCTTC
V: TRBV18; J: TRBJ2-6; size: NA; D: NA; CDR3: CASSPGGANVLTF; DNA: TGTGCCAGCTCACCTGGGGGGGCCAACGTCCTGACTTTC
V: TRBV11-2; J: TRBJ2-1; size: NA; D: NA; CDR3: CASSHVAFSGINNEQFF; DNA: TGTGCCAGCAGCCACGTGGCGTTTTCGGGAATAAACAATGAGCAGTTCTTC
V: TRBV2; J: TRBJ2-1; size: NA; D: TRBD2; CDR3: CASSEWGLAGDEQFF; DNA: TGTGCCAGCAGTGAATGGGGACTAGCGGGAGATGAGCAGTTCTTC
V: TRBV7-8; J: TRBJ1-1; size: NA; D: NA; CDR3: CASSLASTGSAFF; DNA: TGTGCCAGCAGCTTAGCATCTACAGGGAGCGCTTTCTTT
V: TRBV11-2; J: TRBJ2-1; size: NA; D: NA; CDR3: CASSPLERAYNEQFF; DNA: TGTGCCAGCAGCCCACTGGAGCGGGCTTACAATGAGCAGTTCTTC